Listed here are 6 T cell receptor beta chains from one sample, sequenced in a study of blood T cell repertoires in COVID-19. Generated by immunoSEQ multiplex PCR, the TCRdb table keeps only in-frame clones and is missing some. The table has a few hundred thousand clones, more than 90% seen once. The sequencing sample was made of peripheral blood. The receptors originated from a young adult with COVID-19, enrolled during active disease.

The chain has TRBV12-3 or TRBV12-4 and TRBJ1-6; D not certain. The CDR3 consists of 13 residues. V lost 4 bases to trimming and J lost 8 bases, with 9 bases between them. The CDR3 DNA sequence: TGTGCCAGCAGTTCTTTGGAGGATTCACCCCTCCACTTT. This sequence encodes CASSSLEDSPLHF.

V gene TRBV5-1 combines with J gene TRBJ2-5; 11 nucleotides align to TRBD2. CDR1 is SGHRS and CDR2 is YFSETQ in the germline V gene. This CDR3 is 17 amino acids long. With V trimmed by 4 bases and J by 4 bases, 12 bases remained unmatched. The CDR3 region is CASSRQDSGRDVETQYF. The CDR3 region has the DNA TGCGCCAGCAGCCGCCAGGATAGCGGGAGGGACGTAGAGACCCAGTACTTC. Combining the CDR3 with reference TRBV5-1 and TRBJ2-5 gives the whole variable domain KAGVTQTPRYLIKTRGQQVTLSCSPISGHRSVSWYQQTPGQGLQFLFEYFSETQRNKGNFPGRFSGRQFSNSRSEMNVSTLELGDSALYLCASSRQDSGRDVETQYFGPGTRLLVL.

The chain combines TRBV19 with TRBJ1-2; TRBD1 matches 9 bases. This CDR3 has 13 residues. V shed 4 bases and J 8 bases; nucleotides not matched to a gene: 5. Germline CDR1 and CDR2: LNHDA and SQIVND (reference sequence). The CDR3 spells CASSTGQGSGYTF. The DNA for the CDR3 is TGTGCCAGTAGTACAGGACAGGGGTCGGGCTACACCTTC.

The genes are TRBV4-1 and TRBJ2-1; the D gene is possibly TRBD2 (6 bases). Trimming cost V 0 bases and J 7 bases, with 19 bases left between them. This CDR3 region has 17 residues. Germline V gene data show CDR1 as MGHRA and CDR2 as YSYEKL. The CDR3 coding sequence is TGCGCCAGCAGCCAAGAATGGCTTCTCGGGAGCGTGAATGAGCAGTTCTTC. Protein sequence: CASSQEWLLGSVNEQFF.

The chain uses TRBV19 and TRBJ1-1; maybe TRBD1 (5 bases). Germline CDR1 reads LNHDA; CDR2 reads SQIVND (reference sequence). This CDR3 region has 11 residues. The V gene lost 1 base and the J gene lost 11 bases, with 8 bases spanning the gap. The CDR3 DNA reads TGTGCCAGTAGTATAGGCAGGGCCGCTTTCTTT. This encodes CASSIGRAAFF.

The chain uses TRBV6-5 and TRBJ2-2; TRBD2 might be the D (5 bases). The germline gives CDR1 MNHEY, CDR2 SVGAGI. Trimming pared 7 bases from V and 5 bases from J, leaving 17 bases between. The CDR3 extends over 15 amino acids. CDR3 region: CASKVNSVGTGELFF. The CDR3 nucleotides are TGTGCCAGCAAAGTTAATAGCGTGGGTACCGGGGAGCTGTTTTTT.